This T cell receptor (beta chain) originates from a study of cytomegalovirus exposure and HLA in healthy donors. It was with 60 Vbeta and 13 Jbeta primers that the PCR ran. The data were produced by immunoSEQ multiplex PCR, yet TCRdb's version contains in-frame clones alone and is incomplete. Of some 190,000 clones listed, about 79% are singletons. Notes on this clone: What it binds is unknown.

General study results and limits: Most subjects' HLA-A and HLA-B alleles were reportedly predicted from TCR beta sequences.

J gave up 6 bases and V 4 bases, and 7 bases lay outside the gene matches. Germline values: CDR1 SGHNT, CDR2 YYREEE (reference sequence). The CDR3 spans 14 residues. The TCR originated in a man between 18 and 35 years old in good health and CMV-seronegative. The sequenced sample was PBMCs. This chain joins TRBV5-4 and TRBJ1-2; TRBD1 matches 9 bases. The CDR3 reads CASSLPTGGDGYTF. For the CDR3, the DNA is TGTGCCAGCAGCCTCCCCACAGGGGGCGATGGCTACACCTTC.